Here is one TCR beta chain with its context. Its antigen is still unknown. Both 60 Vbeta primers and 13 Jbeta primers went into the PCR. Sequencing used immunoSEQ multiplex PCR; TCRdb keeps in-frame clones, though not all of them. The table records about 190,000 clones, 80% to 85% of them present only once. The data are from a study of cytomegalovirus exposure and HLA in healthy donors. Points from the study as a whole: Most likely, a cluster of highly shared sequence variants arose as a sequencing artifact.

Trimming stripped 4 bases from V and 4 bases from J, with 13 bases between. This CDR3 is 14 amino acids long. Germline CDR1 reads MGHDK; CDR2 reads SYGVNS. Source material: PBMCs. J is TRBJ1-2 and V is TRBV25-1, with unresolved D. The receptor was isolated from a woman aged 18-29 years in good health and CMV-seronegative. In nucleotides, the CDR3 is TGTGCCAGCAGTGCTGACACGTTGAGCTATGGCTACACCTTC. Its translation: CASSADTLSYGYTF.